These 25 T cell receptor beta chains originate from one sample sequenced in a study of shared clonotypes between healthy human individuals. The assay was immunoSEQ multiplex PCR, and TCRdb's table has in-frame clones only and misses some. The sample has about 2 million clones; roughly 94% are singletons. The sequenced sample was naive CD4+ T cells sorted from blood. Regarding subset: CD45RA+ positively selected. The source of these receptors is a man younger than 35 in good health.

The sample holds a few counts of this clone. The chain couples TRBV2 to TRBJ2-5; TRBD1 aligns across 7 bases. The J call may be faulty, since TRBJ2-7 better matches the DNA end. This CDR3 is built from 14 residues. CDR1 and CDR2 (germline): SNHLY, FYNNEI. CDR3: CASNLQGSSYEQYF. Written as DNA, the CDR3 is TGTGCCAGCAACTTACAGGGGAGCTCCTACGAGCAGTACTTC.

This chain links TRBV28 with TRBJ2-2, with D hard to call. The germline gives CDR1 MDHEN, CDR2 SYDVKM. The length of the CDR3 is 14 residues. The ends were cut back, 6 bases at V and 5 bases at J, with 13 bases in the middle. DNA for the CDR3: TGTGCCAGCAGCCCCCATTGGAAAACCGGGGAGCTGTTTTTT. It yields the protein CASSPHWKTGELFF.

Concerning this clone: The sample carries other DNA sequences with the same CDR3. The J gene is TRBJ2-7, the V gene TRBV7-3; TRBD2 agrees at 7 bases. Germline assignment: CDR1 SGHTA and CDR2 FQGTGA. Trimming cost V 5 bases and J 3 bases; bases outside gene matches: 7. This CDR3 spans 14 amino acids. In DNA, the CDR3 is TGTGCCAGCAGCCCTTCTGGCGGGGGCTACGAGCAGTACTTC. Translating gives CASSPSGGGYEQYF.

V and J are TRBV30 and TRBJ1-3; D uncertain. Trimming stripped 3 bases from V and 8 bases from J, with 8 bases between. Germline-derived CDR1 and CDR2 are GTSNPN and SVGIG (reference sequence). CDR3 length: 11 amino acids. The DNA for the CDR3 is TGTGCCTGGAGAGGGCTGGACACCATATATTTT. Amino acid sequence: CAWRGLDTIYF.

Of note for this clone: Other DNA sequences in this specimen translate into the identical CDR3. The rearrangement uses TRBV6-5 and TRBJ2-3, with 11 positions matching TRBD2. V dropped 0 bases and J dropped 3; count of bases not matched to a gene: 2. The length of the CDR3 is 16 residues. Germline V gene sequence: CDR1 MNHEY, CDR2 SVGAGI. CDR3 in amino acids: CASSYSGTSGTDTQYF. The CDR3 coding sequence is TGTGCCAGCAGTTACTCCGGGACTAGCGGAACAGATACGCAGTATTTT.

DNA of the CDR3: TGTGCCACCAGCAGAGGTACGGCAGGGACAGATACGCAGTATTTT. Translation gives CATSRGTAGTDTQYF. The chain joins TRBV15 to TRBJ2-3; tentative D call: TRBD1 (5 bases). Trimming shortened V by 1 base and J by 3 bases, and 11 bases separated the two germline ends. CDR1 and CDR2 (germline): LNHNV, YYDKDF (reference sequence). This CDR3 spans 15 amino acids.

The genes are TRBV11-2 and TRBJ1-2; D is unclear. CDR1 is SGHAT, CDR2 FQNNGV, per germline. CDR3 size: 14 residues. Trimming cost V 4 bases and J 4 bases, with 13 bases left between them. The CDR3: CASSSRWLGYGYTF. The CDR3 DNA sequence: TGTGCCAGCAGCTCGCGGTGGCTCGGCTATGGCTACACCTTC.

This rearrangement joins TRBV7-9 to TRBJ2-5; 9 bases map to TRBD1. J lost 1 base, V lost 5 bases, and 5 bases had no gene match. The CDR3 extends over 15 amino acids. CDR1 is SEHNR, CDR2 FQNEAQ, per germline (reference sequence). CDR3 amino acids: CASSTWDRAQETQYF. CDR3 coding DNA: TGTGCCAGCAGCACATGGGACAGGGCCCAAGAGACCCAGTACTTC.

This chain links TRBV30 with TRBJ2-5, with a tentative D call TRBD1 (5 bases). CDR3 length equals 13 residues. Germline CDR1 reads GTSNPN; CDR2 reads SVGIG (reference sequence). V lost 0 bases, J lost 5 bases, and 10 bases lay in between. CDR3 bases: TGTGCCTGGAGTGTAATAGCAGGGGAGACCCAGTACTTC. It encodes CAWSVIAGETQYF.

The chain links TRBV9 to TRBJ2-2; 10 nucleotides agree with TRBD2. This CDR3 contains 18 residues. With V trimmed by 4 bases and J by 1 base, 10 bases remained unmatched. Looked up from germline, CDR1 is SGDLS and CDR2 is YYNGEE. The CDR3 here is CASSIGLAAGENTGELFF. CDR3 in DNA: TGTGCCAGCAGCATTGGACTAGCGGCAGGAGAGAACACCGGGGAGCTGTTTTTT.

This clone was observed a single time. The CDR3 DNA reads TGTGCCAGCAGCGTGGACGCGCCCCAGCATTTT. It encodes CASSVDAPQHF. V gene TRBV2 combines with J gene TRBJ1-5; D is uncertain. Between the trimmed V and J ends, which lost 6 bases and 9 bases, there was a span of 9 bases. CDR1 SNHLY and CDR2 FYNNEI come from the germline V gene. This CDR3 has 11 residues. The full variable domain, its missing parts supplied by reference TRBV2 and TRBJ1-5, is EPEVTQTPSHQVTQMGQEVILRCVPISNHLYFYWYRQILGQKVEFLVSFYNNEISEKSEIFDDQFSVERPDGSNFTLKIRSTKLEDSAMYFCASSVDAPQHFGDGTRLSIL.

The chain carries TRBV19 and TRBJ2-3; 15 bases align to TRBD2. Per the germline V gene, CDR1 is LNHDA and CDR2 is SQIVND (reference sequence). The CDR3 is made up of 19 amino acids. After removal of 3 bases from V and 2 bases from J, the junction contained 9 bases not matched to a gene. In DNA form, the CDR3 reads TGTGCCAGTAGTATCGATACCGGGACTAGCGGGAGGATCACAGATACGCAGTATTTT. It is translated as CASSIDTGTSGRITDTQYF.

This chain links TRBV7-9 with TRBJ1-2, with 7 bases fitting TRBD1. The CDR3 runs to 15 residues. Germline loops: CDR1 SEHNR, CDR2 FQNEAQ (reference sequence). After removal of 3 bases from V and 5 bases from J, the junction contained 9 bases not matched to a gene. The CDR3 region is CASSFSTGYVYGYTF. CDR3 coding DNA: TGTGCCAGCAGCTTTTCGACAGGGTACGTTTATGGCTACACCTTC. Full variable domain (rest looked up from reference TRBV7-9 and TRBJ1-2): DTGVSQNPRHKITKRGQNVTFRCDPISEHNRLYWYRQTLGQGPEFLTYFQNEAQLEKSRLLSDRFSAERPKGSFSTLEIQRTEQGDSAMYLCASSFSTGYVYGYTFGSGTRLTVV.

The chain is built from TRBV29-1 and TRBJ1-6; D is unresolved. Trimming pared 6 bases from V and 3 bases from J, leaving 9 bases between. The germline gives CDR1 SQVTM, CDR2 ANQGSEA. The CDR3 extends over 13 amino acids. The CDR3 here is CSVRELYNSPLHF. Written as DNA, the CDR3 is TGCAGCGTAAGAGAACTCTATAATTCACCCCTCCACTTT.

This rearrangement joins TRBV18 to TRBJ2-3; D may be TRBD1 or TRBD2 (5 bases each). CDR3 size: 16 residues. Germline V gene lookup returns CDR1 KGHSH and CDR2 LQKENI. The V end lost 1 base, the J end lost 5 bases, and 16 bases lay between the germline ends. CDR3 loop: CASSPLGRRGEDTQYF. DNA of the CDR3: TGTGCCAGCTCACCACTGGGACGTCGTGGGGAAGATACGCAGTATTTT.

The rearrangement joins TRBV5-6 to TRBJ2-1; 14 bases match TRBD2. Germline loops: CDR1 SGHDT, CDR2 YYEEEE. Trimming took 3 bases from V and 8 from J; bases not matched to a gene: 7. This CDR3 has 16 residues. As DNA, the CDR3 is TGTGCCAGCAGCTGGAGGACTAGCGGGAGGTGGGATGAGCAGTTCTTC. Translated: CASSWRTSGRWDEQFF.

The V gene is TRBV30, the J gene TRBJ2-6; D remains unclear. The germline V gene has CDR1 GTSNPN and CDR2 SVGIG (reference sequence). V lost 0 bases and J lost 4, with 13 bases in between. This CDR3 has 16 amino acids. CDR3 loop: CAWSVLRGTGANVLTF. The CDR3 DNA reads as TGTGCCTGGAGTGTACTAAGAGGTACCGGGGCCAACGTCCTGACTTTC.

This clone was picked up one time. The J gene is TRBJ2-2, the V gene TRBV11-3; TRBD2 is a possible D gene (6 bases). Per the germline V gene, CDR1 is SGHNT and CDR2 is YENEEA. V shed 5 bases and J shed 7 bases, with 17 bases lying between them. This CDR3 region has 15 residues. In DNA, the CDR3 is TGTGCCAGCAGCCCCCCGGGGCGGGATGTCGGGGAGCTGTTTTTT. It yields the protein CASSPPGRDVGELFF.

Turning to this clone: Other nucleotide sequences from this sample produce the same CDR3. The chain uses TRBV5-1 and TRBJ1-1; D is unresolved. The V end was cut by 2 bases, the J end by 1 base, with 6 bases between. The CDR3 is 13 residues long. Germline CDR1 reads SGHRS; CDR2 reads YFSETQ. The CDR3 region has the DNA TGCGCCAGCAGCTTAGGCGGGAACACTGAAGCTTTCTTT. This sequence encodes CASSLGGNTEAFF.

V and J are TRBV14 and TRBJ1-5; D might be TRBD1 (5 bases). Germline-derived CDR1 and CDR2 are SGHDN and FVKESK. V was pared by 1 base and J by 10 bases, with 17 bases between. The length of the CDR3 is 15 residues. The CDR3 DNA follows: TGTGCCAGCAGCCAAGGGGGCAGTGTGGGATCCCCCCAGCATTTT. Protein sequence: CASSQGGSVGSPQHF.

About this clone itself: Other DNA sequences in the same sample also yield this CDR3. The chain is built from TRBV7-2 and TRBJ2-5; D ambiguous. Trimming cost V 1 base and J 5 bases, with 8 bases left between them. The CDR3 totals 13 residues. CDR1 is SGHTA and CDR2 is FQGNSA in the germline V gene. The CDR3 bases are TGTGCCAGCAGCTTAGGGCAGAGGGAGACCCAGTACTTC. It encodes CASSLGQRETQYF.

A note on this clone: The same CDR3 also results from other DNA sequences found in this sample. V usage is TRBV11-2 and J usage is TRBJ1-4, with a weak D call TRBD1 (6 bases). This CDR3 has 14 amino acids. Germline V gene sequence: CDR1 SGHAT, CDR2 FQNNGV. V was shortened by 5 bases and J by 4 bases, with 11 bases between the two germline ends. The CDR3 bases are TGTGCCAGCAGCCCGACAGGATTTAATGAAAAACTGTTTTTT. It specifies CASSPTGFNEKLFF.

The V call is TRBV29-1, the J call TRBJ2-7; 12 bases align to TRBD2. J gave up 7 bases and V 8 bases, and 9 bases lay outside the gene matches. Germline V CDR1 and CDR2: SQVTM, ANQGSEA. The CDR3 sequence is 13 residues long. The CDR3 DNA reads TGCAGCACGACTAGCGGGAGTTTAGGGGAGCAGTACTTC. It translates to CSTTSGSLGEQYF.

This chain uses TRBV2 with TRBJ2-5; 9 nucleotides match TRBD2. Germline values: CDR1 SNHLY, CDR2 FYNNEI. The J segment lost 4 bases and the V segment lost 4 bases, leaving 7 bases of the junction unmatched. This CDR3 contains 15 residues. CDR3 DNA sequence: TGTGCCAGCAGTGTAGCGCGGGGGGGCGGAGAGACCCAGTACTTC. Protein product: CASSVARGGGETQYF.

The chain couples TRBV7-9 to TRBJ2-2; D tentatively reads TRBD1 or TRBD2 (6 bases each). The CDR3 consists of 15 residues. V shed 2 bases and J shed 0 bases, with 7 bases lying between them. The germline gives CDR1 SEHNR, CDR2 FQNEAQ (reference sequence). Here the CDR3 reads CASSLRGANTGELFF. CDR3 nucleotide sequence: TGTGCCAGCAGCTTAAGGGGGGCGAACACCGGGGAGCTGTTTTTT.